This record concerns one T cell receptor (beta chain) sequence. The antigen remains undetermined. The limits of the CDR3 on the DNA are not certain, so only TCRdb's listed CDR3 is given. These data originate in a study of T cells in Graves' hyperthyroidism and ophthalmopathy. Findings of the study overall: Most clonotypes expanded in the thyroid (above 0.001) were also present in blood.

The CDR3 adds up to 14 amino acids, both ends counted. Each diagnosis was grounded in clinical symptoms, serum thyroxine and TRAb, thyroid ultrasound, and orbital computed tomography. Amplification of TCR beta CDR3 regions used RNA as the template. Primed by the HTBI set, a first-round RT-PCR was run on the TCR CDR3. TCRdb used MiXCR to reprocess the multiplex PCR reads, holding one entry per CDR3 protein. The table lists roughly 290,000 distinct CDR3 sequences, approximately 17% of them singletons. The sample taken for sequencing was blood. This clonotype was sampled from an older woman with Graves' ophthalmopathy. The chain has TRBV12-3 or TRBV12-4 and TRBJ2-2; the table's D call, TRBD1, has no DNA check behind it. The CDR3 spells CASTRTGQPGSCFF.